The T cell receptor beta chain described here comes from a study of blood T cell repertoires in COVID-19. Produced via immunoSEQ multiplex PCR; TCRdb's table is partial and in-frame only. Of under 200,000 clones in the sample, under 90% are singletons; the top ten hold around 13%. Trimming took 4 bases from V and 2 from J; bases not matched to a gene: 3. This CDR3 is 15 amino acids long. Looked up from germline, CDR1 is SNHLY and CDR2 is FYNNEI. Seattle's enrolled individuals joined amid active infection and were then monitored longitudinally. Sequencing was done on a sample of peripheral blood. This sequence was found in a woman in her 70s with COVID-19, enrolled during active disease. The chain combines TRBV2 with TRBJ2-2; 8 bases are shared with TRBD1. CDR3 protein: CASSGTGKNTGELFF. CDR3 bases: TGTGCCAGCAGTGGGACAGGGAAAAACACCGGGGAGCTGTTTTTT.